Listed below are T cell receptor beta chains from one sample, sequenced in a study of blood T cell repertoires in COVID-19. Using immunoSEQ multiplex PCR, the repertoire was profiled, and TCRdb retains in-frame clones only, with some absent. The table includes fewer than 450,000 clones, around 87% detected once. Sample: peripheral blood. These receptors came from a woman in her forties or fifties with COVID-19, enrolled during active disease. Both conserved end residues are part of each CDR3. A D gene is named only where the DNA matches it firmly. The size of a clone is reported for some rows only, either as once, few or many, or as a class for expanded clones.

TRBJ2-1 | TRBV7-9 | - | - | CASSFGGRANEQFF | TGTGCCAGCAGCTTCGGAGGGAGAGCGAATGAGCAGTTCTTC
TRBJ1-2 | TRBV5-6 | TRBD1 | - | CASRFDRGRSNYGYTF | TGTGCCAGCAGATTTGACAGGGGGCGATCTAACTATGGCTACACCTTC
TRBJ2-7 | TRBV6-6 | - | few | CASRNAEGDTYEQYF | TGTGCCAGCAGGAACGCCGAGGGTGACACCTACGAGCAGTACTTC
TRBJ2-1 | TRBV10-3 | TRBD2 | once | CAIGSGLAGRVVTYNEQFF | TGTGCCATCGGGAGCGGGTTAGCGGGACGAGTGGTGACCTACAATGAGCAGTTCTTC
TRBJ1-1 | TRBV9 | - | - | CASSAIQGLEAFF | TGTGCCAGCAGCGCAATACAGGGTCTAGAAGCTTTCTTT
TRBJ1-1 | TRBV9 | TRBD1 | - | CASSVETGLLNTEAFF | TGTGCCAGCAGCGTAGAGACAGGGCTCCTGAACACTGAAGCTTTCTTT
TRBJ2-3 | TRBV19 | TRBD2 | - | CATRDYSTDTQYF | TGTGCCACCCGGGACTATAGCACAGATACGCAGTATTTT
TRBJ2-1 | TRBV18 | - | - | CASGVNSAFLNEQFF | TGTGCCAGCGGCGTCAACAGTGCTTTTTTGAATGAGCAGTTCTTC
TRBJ1-6 | TRBV20-1 | TRBD1 | - | CSASPGQSSSYNSPLHF | TGCAGTGCTAGTCCGGGACAGTCAAGCTCCTATAATTCACCCCTCCACTTT
TRBJ2-1 | TRBV5-1 | - | - | CASSWTDNEQFF | TGCGCCAGCAGCTGGACAGACAATGAGCAGTTCTTC
TRBJ2-7 | TRBV4-1 | TRBD1 | - | CASSQGRGTGAYEQYF | TGCGCCAGCAGCCAAGGGAGGGGGACAGGGGCCTACGAGCAGTACTTC
TRBJ1-6 | TRBV7-2 | TRBD1 | - | CASSLPGQVNSPLHF | TGTGCCAGCAGCTTACCGGGACAGGTTAATTCACCCCTCCACTTT
TRBJ1-5 | TRBV10-2 | - | - | CASREGQVNQPQHF | TGCGCCAGCAGAGAGGGCCAAGTCAATCAGCCCCAGCATTTT
TRBJ2-1 | TRBV19 | - | - | CASSLGQNNEQFF | TGTGCCAGTAGTTTGGGACAAAACAATGAGCAGTTCTTC
TRBJ2-2 | TRBV6-5 | - | - | CASSYHRGTGELFF | TGTGCCAGCAGTTACCACCGGGGCACCGGGGAGCTGTTTTTT
TRBJ1-3 | TRBV3-1/TRBV3-2 | - | - | CASSQEPTGISGNTIYF | TGTGCCAGCAGCCAAGAGCCGACCGGGATCTCTGGAAACACCATATATTTT
TRBJ1-2 | TRBV11-1 | TRBD1 | - | CASSLAGQGRYGYTF | TGTGCCAGCAGCTTAGCGGGACAGGGGCGCTATGGCTACACCTTC
TRBJ1-5 | TRBV19 | - | - | CASSIGQTHQPQHF | TGTGCCAGTAGTATAGGACAGACACATCAGCCCCAGCATTTT
TRBJ2-1 | TRBV5-1 | TRBD2 | - | CASSSGQGGLNEQFF | TGCGCCAGCAGCTCGGGGCAGGGAGGGTTGAATGAGCAGTTCTTC
TRBJ2-1 | TRBV30 | TRBD2 | few | CAWSVLPGTSGYNEQFF | TGTGCCTGGAGTGTACTTCCCGGGACTAGCGGTTACAATGAGCAGTTCTTC
TRBJ1-5 | TRBV27 | TRBD1 | - | CASSLVGQGTNQPQHF | TGTGCCAGCAGTTTAGTGGGACAGGGTACCAATCAGCCCCAGCATTTT
TRBJ1-5 | TRBV11-2 | - | - | CASSLNAGITRQPQHF | TGTGCCAGCAGCTTAAATGCAGGGATCACTCGACAGCCCCAGCATTTT
TRBJ2-1 | TRBV9 | - | - | CASSGGVQAARPYNEQFF | TGTGCCAGCAGCGGAGGTGTTCAAGCCGCTCGCCCCTACAATGAGCAGTTCTTC
TRBJ2-1 | TRBV6-1 | - | once | CASSESAVYSYNEQFF | TGTGCCAGCAGTGAATCAGCGGTCTACTCCTACAATGAGCAGTTCTTC
TRBJ1-5 | TRBV6-1 | - | - | CASSEAGSQPQHF | TGTGCCAGCAGTGAAGCGGGGAGTCAGCCCCAGCATTTT
TRBJ2-2 | TRBV5-6 | TRBD1 | - | CASSFVPDRGRYTGELFF | TGTGCCAGCAGTTTCGTCCCGGACAGGGGCCGGTACACCGGGGAGCTGTTTTTT
TRBJ2-7 | TRBV6-5 | - | - | CASSYSPGSYEQYF | TGTGCCAGCAGTTACTCGCCGGGCTCCTACGAGCAGTACTTC
TRBJ1-5 | TRBV15 | - | - | CATSRDPLQPQHF | TGTGCCACCAGCAGAGACCCCCTCCAGCCCCAGCATTTT
TRBJ2-3 | TRBV9 | TRBD2 | - | CASSGGTGRVAGVVTQYF | TGTGCCAGCAGCGGGGGAACCGGAAGGGTAGCGGGAGTGGTTACGCAGTATTTT
TRBJ1-1 | TRBV6-5 | TRBD1 | - | CASSSQGALAEAFF | TGTGCCAGCAGTTCACAGGGGGCGTTAGCTGAAGCTTTCTTT
TRBJ2-1 | TRBV19 | - | - | CASSIVLRAPYNEQFF | TGTGCCAGTAGTATAGTTTTGAGGGCCCCCTACAATGAGCAGTTCTTC
TRBJ1-5 | TRBV7-2 | - | - | CASSSQGRDNQPQHF | TGTGCCAGCAGCTCGCAGGGTAGGGACAATCAGCCCCAGCATTTT
TRBJ2-3 | TRBV7-2 | - | - | CASSSDSNPIWGTDTQYF | TGTGCCAGCAGCTCGGACAGCAACCCGATTTGGGGCACAGATACGCAGTATTTT
TRBJ2-7 | TRBV5-4 | - | - | CASSLGAFEQYF | TGTGCCAGCAGCTTGGGAGCCTTCGAGCAGTACTTC
TRBJ2-2 | TRBV5-6 | - | - | CASSLGSGWSGELFF | TGTGCCAGCAGCTTGGGGTCAGGGTGGAGCGGGGAGCTGTTTTTT
TRBJ2-5 | TRBV5-1 | TRBD2 | - | CASSPGAGVEETQYF | TGCGCCAGCAGCCCCGGGGCGGGGGTAGAAGAGACCCAGTACTTC
TRBJ1-6 | TRBV5-1 | TRBD1 | - | CASSLRTGGIGSPLHF | TGCGCCAGCAGCCTAAGGACAGGGGGCATAGGTTCACCCCTCCACTTT
TRBJ1-1 | TRBV25-1 | TRBD1 | - | CAVRRDSHTEAFF | TGTGCTGTTCGCCGGGACAGCCACACTGAAGCTTTCTTT
TRBJ1-3 | TRBV11-2 | - | - | CASSPRRTREPGNTIYF | TGTGCCAGCAGCCCAAGGAGGACTAGAGAGCCTGGAAACACCATATATTTT
TRBJ2-1 | TRBV27 | - | - | CASSPPAGWERNEQFF | TGTGCCAGCAGCCCACCTGCGGGGTGGGAGAGGAATGAGCAGTTCTTC
TRBJ2-6 | TRBV7-3 | - | - | CASSPRGTGANVLTF | TGTGCCAGCAGCCCCAGGGGCACTGGGGCCAACGTCCTGACTTTC
TRBJ2-1 | TRBV5-1 | - | - | CASSLGMYGRYNEQFF | TGCGCCAGCAGCCTTGGCATGTACGGGAGATACAATGAGCAGTTCTTC
TRBJ2-1 | TRBV12-2 | - | - | CASRLARTSGYNEQFF | TGTGCAAGTCGCTTAGCGCGAACTAGCGGTTACAATGAGCAGTTCTTC
TRBJ2-1 | TRBV19 | TRBD2 | - | CASSIGLAGGPGNEQFF | TGTGCCAGTAGTATAGGACTAGCGGGAGGGCCGGGCAATGAGCAGTTCTTC
TRBJ1-1 | TRBV5-1 | TRBD1 | - | CASSYLQGQAEAFF | TGCGCCAGCAGCTATTTACAGGGGCAGGCTGAAGCTTTCTTT
TRBJ1-2 | TRBV7-9 | - | once | CASSPPEEWLEDYGYTF | TGTGCCAGCAGCCCCCCGGAGGAGTGGCTGGAGGACTATGGCTACACCTTC
TRBJ2-6 | TRBV7-6 | - | - | CASSLVRSGANVLTF | TGTGCCAGCAGCTTAGTTCGCTCTGGGGCCAACGTCCTGACTTTC
TRBJ2-3 | TRBV24-1 | TRBD2 | - | CATSDLKGREAPDTQYF | TGTGCCACCAGTGATTTGAAGGGGCGGGAGGCCCCAGATACGCAGTATTTT
TRBJ1-6 | TRBV6-2/TRBV6-3 | - | - | CASSSPSGAGPLHF | TGTGCCAGCAGTTCCCCGTCAGGGGCGGGCCCCCTCCACTTT
TRBJ2-7 | TRBV2 | - | few | CASCLLDKHSYEQYF | TGTGCCAGCTGCCTCCTTGACAAGCACTCCTACGAGCAGTACTTC
TRBJ2-5 | TRBV18 | - | - | CASSPLLNYRDF | TGTGCCAGCTCACCACTTCTTAACTACAGGGACTTC
TRBJ2-7 | TRBV7-2 | TRBD2 | - | CASSLALAGLEQYF | TGTGCCAGCAGCTTAGCCCTAGCGGGACTCGAGCAGTACTTC
TRBJ2-3 | TRBV7-2 | TRBD1 | - | CASSAYRGTQYF | TGTGCCAGCAGCGCTTACAGGGGTACGCAGTATTTT
TRBJ2-1 | TRBV5-1 | TRBD2 | once | CASSLGLAGATYNEQFF | TGCGCCAGCAGCCTAGGACTAGCGGGAGCAACCTACAATGAGCAGTTCTTC
TRBJ1-1 | TRBV5-4 | - | - | CASSLFRGSDTEAFF | TGTGCCAGCAGCTTGTTTCGGGGATCCGACACTGAAGCTTTCTTT